These T cell receptor beta chains were read from a single sample in a study of blood T cell repertoires in COVID-19. Some clones are missing from TCRdb's copy, which holds only in-frame ones; the method was immunoSEQ multiplex PCR. This sample yields some 240,000 clones, of which roughly 81% are seen a single time; roughly 7.4% belongs to the top ten. Sequencing was carried out using peripheral blood. The receptors were gathered from a woman older than 75 with COVID-19, enrolled during active disease. The CDR3 runs from the conserved cysteine through the conserved F or W. Each record gives: clone size, J gene, V gene, D gene, CDR3 protein, CDR3 DNA. D genes are given only for firm matches. Clone size is stated in some rows and not others, as once, few, many or a class when expanded.

size: .; J: TRBJ1-2; V: TRBV6-5; D: .; CDR3: CASSYEGAWGYTF; DNA: TGTGCCAGCAGTTACGAAGGGGCCTGGGGCTACACCTTC
size: .; J: TRBJ1-3; V: TRBV4-1; D: .; CDR3: CASSHPPRGNTIYF; DNA: TGCGCCAGCAGCCATCCCCCGAGGGGAAACACCATATATTTT
size: .; J: TRBJ2-7; V: TRBV5-1; D: TRBD1; CDR3: CASNVSRDRISYEQYF; DNA: TGCGCCAGCAACGTTAGCCGGGACAGAATCTCCTACGAGCAGTACTTC
size: few; J: TRBJ2-1; V: TRBV5-4; D: .; CDR3: CASSQSLKNEQFF; DNA: TGTGCCAGCAGCCAATCCCTAAAGAATGAGCAGTTCTTC
size: .; J: TRBJ1-1; V: TRBV7-9; D: .; CDR3: CASSLFMTAEAFF; DNA: TGTGCCAGCAGCTTATTTATGACAGCCGAAGCTTTCTTT
size: once; J: TRBJ2-3; V: TRBV9; D: .; CDR3: CASSARGGNSDTQYF; DNA: TGTGCCAGCAGCGCCCGAGGCGGGAACTCAGATACGCAGTATTTT
size: .; J: TRBJ1-5; V: TRBV12-3/TRBV12-4; D: .; CDR3: CASSRGWQPQHF; DNA: TGTGCCAGCAGCAGGGGTTGGCAGCCCCAGCATTTT
size: .; J: TRBJ1-1; V: TRBV18; D: TRBD1; CDR3: CASSPGTGVAEAFF; DNA: TGTGCCAGCTCACCAGGGACAGGGGTCGCTGAAGCTTTCTTT
size: .; J: TRBJ1-4; V: TRBV25-1; D: TRBD1; CDR3: CASSRLGTGTEKLFF; DNA: TGTGCCAGCAGTCGGTTGGGGACAGGGACTGAAAAACTGTTTTTT
size: .; J: TRBJ2-2; V: TRBV10-1; D: TRBD2; CDR3: CASSRSGGDVGELFF; DNA: TGCGCCAGCAGTCGGAGCGGGGGGGACGTCGGGGAGCTGTTTTTT
size: .; J: TRBJ1-4; V: TRBV6-5; D: TRBD1; CDR3: CASTWTGDEKLFF; DNA: TGTGCCAGCACCTGGACAGGGGATGAAAAACTGTTTTTT
size: .; J: TRBJ1-2; V: TRBV27; D: TRBD1; CDR3: CASSLARGQDYGYTF; DNA: TGTGCCAGCAGTTTAGCCAGGGGGCAGGACTATGGCTACACCTTC
size: .; J: TRBJ2-7; V: TRBV5-4; D: TRBD1; CDR3: CASRDGTAPYEQYF; DNA: TGTGCCAGCAGGGATGGGACAGCACCCTACGAGCAGTACTTC
size: .; J: TRBJ2-7; V: TRBV7-2; D: TRBD2; CDR3: CASSLAGGDRSYEQYF; DNA: TGTGCCAGCAGCTTAGCGGGGGGGGACCGCTCCTACGAGCAGTACTTC
size: .; J: TRBJ1-6; V: TRBV5-5; D: .; CDR3: CASSRRLRDTISPLHF; DNA: TGTGCCAGCAGCCGAAGACTCCGGGACACCATCTCACCCCTCCACTTT
size: .; J: TRBJ2-1; V: TRBV4-1; D: TRBD2; CDR3: CASSQPPTSGRNEQFF; DNA: TGCGCCAGCAGCCAACCGCCGACTAGCGGGAGAAATGAGCAGTTCTTC
size: .; J: TRBJ2-5; V: TRBV29-1; D: .; CDR3: CSAGTEETQYF; DNA: TGCAGCGCCGGGACTGAAGAGACCCAGTACTTC
size: .; J: TRBJ2-2; V: TRBV6-2/TRBV6-3; D: .; CDR3: CASSYSRTSNTGELFF; DNA: TGTGCCAGCAGTTACTCGCGGACATCGAACACCGGGGAGCTGTTTTTT
size: .; J: TRBJ1-1; V: TRBV5-1; D: .; CDR3: CASSRGEGGTEAFF; DNA: TGCGCCAGCAGCCGGGGCGAGGGAGGGACTGAAGCTTTCTTT
size: .; J: TRBJ2-1; V: TRBV5-1; D: TRBD1; CDR3: CASSLQGTRRNEQFF; DNA: TGCGCCAGCAGCCTACAGGGGACCCGGCGCAATGAGCAGTTCTTC
size: .; J: TRBJ1-3; V: TRBV14; D: TRBD1; CDR3: CASSRGTGTGNTIYF; DNA: TGTGCCAGCAGCCGGGGGACAGGGACTGGAAACACCATATATTTT
size: .; J: TRBJ1-5; V: TRBV19; D: .; CDR3: CASSIEGGFSNQPQHF; DNA: TGTGCCAGTAGTATAGAAGGCGGGTTCAGCAATCAGCCCCAGCATTTT
size: once; J: TRBJ1-6; V: TRBV2; D: .; CDR3: CASWTRGNSPLHF; DNA: TGTGCCTCCTGGACTCGAGGCAATTCACCCCTCCACTTT